This T cell receptor (beta chain) is drawn from a study of blood T cell repertoires in COVID-19. The overall study: COVID-19 samples collected from the United States, Italy and Spain covered acute and convalescent phases.

Original handling: Estimates of nucleated cell counts were drawn from the amplification of reference gene primers. Data came from immunoSEQ multiplex PCR; TCRdb stores just in-frame clones and leaves some out. D and trimming were read from the DNA, whereas the V and J calls and clone size are those reported in that table. The repertoire consists of some 80,000 clones, with about 85% occurring once and the leading ten covering about a sixth. Germline V gene lookup returns CDR1 KGHSH and CDR2 LQKENI. J gave up 5 bases and V 3 bases, and 5 bases lay outside the gene matches. CDR3 length equals 15 residues.

The chain links TRBV18 to TRBJ2-1, with 9 bases lining up with TRBD2. The sample comprised peripheral blood. This sequence originates from a man older than 75 with active or convalescent COVID-19. Here the CDR3 reads CASSPSGGLNNEQFF. As DNA, the CDR3 is TGTGCCAGCTCACCGAGCGGGGGGCTAAACAATGAGCAGTTCTTC.